This TCR beta chain is drawn from a study of blood T cells in healthy people across ages. Study at large: Capturing about one barcoded beta molecule per two T cells was achieved by template switching.

Regarding the study as a whole: Considered underestimates were the diversity estimates obtained from one million T cells. Naive CD4+ cell counts and diversity both ran higher in long-lived than in aged donors.

Germline CDR1 MDHEN, CDR2 SYDVKM. The length of the CDR3 is 14 residues. V shed 7 bases and J 1 base; nucleotides not matched to a gene: 4. This clonotype has at least ten counts. Its antigen is still unknown. For the second PCR, which ran for about 7 to 11 cycles, a sample-barcoded 5' primer and a J-beta primer mix were used. Through a template-switch adaptor with 12 random nucleotides, each cDNA molecule received a tag. From the 5' RACE reads, TCRdb called clonotypes with MiXCR, one entry per CDR3 protein. The sample shows some 700,000 distinct CDR3 sequences, approximately 22% of them seen only once.

Sequences were obtained from blood. V gene TRBV28 combines with J gene TRBJ2-3, with 8 bases matching TRBD2. This sequence originates from a man aged 65 to 79 in good health. This CDR3 is CASNGGAGTDTQYF. The CDR3 DNA is TGTGCCAGCAACGGGGGGGCGGGCACAGATACGCAGTATTTT.